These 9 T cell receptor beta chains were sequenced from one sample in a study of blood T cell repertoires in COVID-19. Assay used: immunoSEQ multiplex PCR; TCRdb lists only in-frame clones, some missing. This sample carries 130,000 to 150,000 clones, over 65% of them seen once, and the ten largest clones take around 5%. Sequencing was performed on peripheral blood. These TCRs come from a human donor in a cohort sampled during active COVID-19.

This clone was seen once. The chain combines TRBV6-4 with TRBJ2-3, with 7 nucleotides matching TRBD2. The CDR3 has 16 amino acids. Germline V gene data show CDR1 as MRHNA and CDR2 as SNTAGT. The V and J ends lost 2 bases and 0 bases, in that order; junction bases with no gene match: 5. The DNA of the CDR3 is TGTGCCAGCAGTGACCTTGTCGGGGGGAGCACAGATACGCAGTATTTT. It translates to CASSDLVGGSTDTQYF.

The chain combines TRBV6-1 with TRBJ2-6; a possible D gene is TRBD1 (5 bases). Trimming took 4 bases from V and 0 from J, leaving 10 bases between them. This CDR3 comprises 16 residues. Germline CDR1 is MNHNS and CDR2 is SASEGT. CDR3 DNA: TGTGCCAGCAGTGGCGACAGACACTCTGGGGCCAACGTCCTGACTTTC. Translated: CASSGDRHSGANVLTF.

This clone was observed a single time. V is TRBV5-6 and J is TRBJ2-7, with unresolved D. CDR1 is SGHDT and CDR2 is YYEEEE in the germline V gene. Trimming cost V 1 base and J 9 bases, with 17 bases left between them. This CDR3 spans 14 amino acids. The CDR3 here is CASSLFAVPKWQYV. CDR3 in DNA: TGTGCCAGCAGCTTGTTTGCGGTCCCTAAGTGGCAGTACGTC.

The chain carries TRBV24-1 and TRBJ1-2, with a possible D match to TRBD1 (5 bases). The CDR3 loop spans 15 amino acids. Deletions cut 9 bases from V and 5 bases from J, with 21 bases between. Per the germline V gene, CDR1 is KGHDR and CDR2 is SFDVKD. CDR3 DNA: TGTGCCACCTGGGGCGGAGCGGGGACCTTGTATGGCTACACCTTC. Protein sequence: CATWGGAGTLYGYTF.

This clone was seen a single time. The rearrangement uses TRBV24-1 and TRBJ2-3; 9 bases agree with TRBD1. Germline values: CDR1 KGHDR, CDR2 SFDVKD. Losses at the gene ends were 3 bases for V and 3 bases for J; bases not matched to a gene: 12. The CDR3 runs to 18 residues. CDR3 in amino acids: CATSDPIIQGASTDTQYF. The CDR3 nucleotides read TGTGCCACCAGTGATCCCATTATACAGGGGGCCTCAACAGATACGCAGTATTTT.

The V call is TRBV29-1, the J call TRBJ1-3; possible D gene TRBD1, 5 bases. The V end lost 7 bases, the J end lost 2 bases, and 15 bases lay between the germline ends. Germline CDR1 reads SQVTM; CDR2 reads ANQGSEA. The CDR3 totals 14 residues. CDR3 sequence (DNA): TGCAGCGCCCGACGGGGGGAGGCTGGAAACACCATATATTTT. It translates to CSARRGEAGNTIYF.

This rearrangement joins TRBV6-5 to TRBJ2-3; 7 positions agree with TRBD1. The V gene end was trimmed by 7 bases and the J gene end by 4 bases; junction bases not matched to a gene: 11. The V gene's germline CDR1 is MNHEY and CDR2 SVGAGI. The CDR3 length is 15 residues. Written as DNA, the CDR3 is TGTGCCAGCACCCTAAGTACCGACAGGGCAGATACGCAGTATTTT. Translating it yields CASTLSTDRADTQYF.

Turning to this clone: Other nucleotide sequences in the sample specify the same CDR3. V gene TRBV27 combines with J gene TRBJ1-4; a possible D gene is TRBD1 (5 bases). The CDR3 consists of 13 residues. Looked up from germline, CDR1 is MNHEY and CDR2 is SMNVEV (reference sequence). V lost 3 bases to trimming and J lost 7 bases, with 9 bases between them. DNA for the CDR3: TGTGCCAGCAGTTTCGGCGGGGGTGAAAAACTGTTTTTT. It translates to CASSFGGGEKLFF. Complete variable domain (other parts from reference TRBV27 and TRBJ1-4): EAQVTQNPRYLITVTGKKLTVTCSQNMNHEYMSWYRQDPGLGLRQIYYSMNVEVTDKGDVPEGYKVSRKEKRNFPLILESPSPNQTSLYFCASSFGGGEKLFFGSGTQLSVL.

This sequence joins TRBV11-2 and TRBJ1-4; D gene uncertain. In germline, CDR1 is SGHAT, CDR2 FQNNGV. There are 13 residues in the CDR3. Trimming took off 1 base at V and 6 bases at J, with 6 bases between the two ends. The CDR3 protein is CASSLGSYEKLFF. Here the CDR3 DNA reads TGTGCCAGCAGCTTAGGCAGTTATGAAAAACTGTTTTTT.